One TCR beta chain is described in this entry. Its antigen is undetermined. This sample is part of a study of cytomegalovirus exposure and HLA in healthy donors. Study overall: In terms of ancestry, the Caucasian-associated cluster contained roughly 80% of the roughly 400 genotyped donors. Study results and caveats: Versus the roughly 700-donor mean, an Asian-associated ancestry cluster reportedly showed fewer N-insertions in a later analysis. Roughly uniform depth of sequencing across donors was assumed in presence/absence analyses.

This PCR relied on a set of 60 Vbeta primers and 13 Jbeta primers. The authors' processing: Later work found around 72 million unique TCR beta chains, with some 11 million shared. This table comes from immunoSEQ multiplex PCR, and its TCRdb copy is limited to in-frame clones, with some not included. The V and J calls and clone size come from that table; D and trimming were worked out from the DNA. The table for this sample gives 150,000 or so clones. This CDR3 spans 15 amino acids. J gave up 5 bases and V 6 bases, and 11 bases lay outside the gene matches. Germline CDR1 MDHEN, CDR2 SYDVKM. The receptor was isolated from a woman aged 50 to 65 in good health and CMV-seronegative. The V gene is TRBV28, the J gene TRBJ2-7, with 9 bases fitting TRBD1. Sequencing was done on a sample of PBMCs. DNA for the CDR3: TGTGCCAGCAGCTTACTTGGACAGGGGTTCGACGAGCAGTACTTC. Translated: CASSLLGQGFDEQYF.